A selection of T cell receptor beta chains follows, all from one sample in a study of blood T cell repertoires in COVID-19. Clones were read by immunoSEQ multiplex PCR, and TCRdb kept only the in-frame ones, dropping some. The sample has 75,000 or so clones, around nine tenths seen once. The specimen was peripheral blood. The receptors derive from a woman older than 75 with active or convalescent COVID-19. Both conserved end residues are part of each CDR3. D genes are given only for firm matches. Clone size, where shown, is once, few, many, or a class for clones that have expanded.

CDR3 length	J gene	D gene	clone size	V gene	CDR3 protein	CDR3 DNA
13	TRBJ2-1	-	few	TRBV11-2	CASSWDINNEQFF	TGTGCCAGCAGCTGGGACATCAACAATGAGCAGTTCTTC
16	TRBJ2-7	TRBD2	-	TRBV7-9	CASSYWSGGLTYEQYF	TGTGCCAGCAGCTACTGGAGCGGGGGGTTAACCTACGAGCAGTACTTC
14	TRBJ2-7	-	-	TRBV7-3	CASSSAQGEGEQYF	TGTGCCAGCAGCTCCGCACAGGGAGAAGGCGAGCAGTACTTC
14	TRBJ2-5	TRBD2	-	TRBV5-1	CASGSSGLQETQYF	TGCGCCAGCGGTTCTAGCGGACTCCAAGAGACCCAGTACTTC
14	TRBJ2-6	-	-	TRBV2	CASLQGAGANVLTF	TGTGCCAGCTTACAGGGTGCTGGGGCCAACGTCCTGACTTTC
14	TRBJ2-1	-	-	TRBV7-2	CASSFRVSYNEQFF	TGTGCCAGCAGCTTTCGCGTCTCCTACAATGAGCAGTTCTTC
20	TRBJ2-7	TRBD2	-	TRBV27	CASSLSSRLGTSGVFYEQYF	TGTGCCAGCAGTTTATCGTCCCGACTCGGAACTAGCGGGGTTTTCTACGAGCAGTACTTC
15	TRBJ1-5	TRBD1	-	TRBV3-1/TRBV3-2	CASSPTGVRNQPQHF	TGTGCCAGCAGCCCGACAGGGGTACGGAATCAGCCCCAGCATTTT
15	TRBJ2-7	-	-	TRBV4-1	CASSQEPTSSYEQYF	TGCGCCAGCAGCCAAGAGCCCACTAGCTCGTACGAGCAGTACTTC
15	TRBJ1-2	-	-	TRBV5-1	CASSEQGAKGDGYTF	TGCGCCAGCAGCGAACAGGGCGCTAAGGGGGATGGCTACACCTTC
14	TRBJ2-5	-	-	TRBV6-5	CASSSQGPQETQYF	TGTGCCAGCAGTTCACAGGGCCCCCAAGAGACCCAGTACTTC
22	TRBJ2-7	TRBD2	-	TRBV4-3	CASSQEQGGELAGGSPIGEQYF	TGCGCCAGCAGCCAAGAGCAGGGAGGCGAACTAGCGGGAGGGTCCCCCATTGGGGAGCAGTACTTC
12	TRBJ2-5	-	-	TRBV6-1	CASRASLETQYF	TGTGCCAGCAGAGCTAGTTTGGAGACCCAGTACTTC
15	TRBJ2-3	TRBD2	-	TRBV28	CASHSSGGAVDTQYF	TGTGCCAGCCACTCCAGCGGGGGGGCTGTAGATACGCAGTATTTT
15	TRBJ2-5	TRBD2	-	TRBV7-2	CASSVQGSGGGAQYF	TGTGCCAGCAGCGTCCAGGGTAGTGGCGGGGGAGCCCAGTACTTC
19	TRBJ2-5	TRBD2	-	TRBV27	CASSLSSGGLAGAGETQYF	TGTGCCAGCAGTTTATCATCGGGGGGACTAGCGGGAGCGGGGGAGACCCAGTACTTC